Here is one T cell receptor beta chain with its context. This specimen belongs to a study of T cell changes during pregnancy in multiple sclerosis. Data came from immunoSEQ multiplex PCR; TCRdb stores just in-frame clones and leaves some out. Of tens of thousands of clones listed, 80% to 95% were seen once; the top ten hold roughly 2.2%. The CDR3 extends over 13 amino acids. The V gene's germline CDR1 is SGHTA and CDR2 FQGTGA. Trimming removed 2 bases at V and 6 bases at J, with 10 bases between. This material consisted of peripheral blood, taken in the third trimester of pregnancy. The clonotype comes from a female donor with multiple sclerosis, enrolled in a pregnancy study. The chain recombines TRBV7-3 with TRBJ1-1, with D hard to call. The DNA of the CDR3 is TGTGCCAGCAGCTTAGGTGGAGGGTCTGAAGCTTTCTTT. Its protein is CASSLGGGSEAFF.